Listed below are T cell receptor beta chains from one sample, sequenced in a study of T cell responses to AZD1222 COVID-19 vaccine. Sequencing used immunoSEQ multiplex PCR; TCRdb keeps in-frame clones, though not all of them. The sample has about 110,000 clones; about nine tenths are singletons. The source was peripheral blood, collected 28 days after the second AZD1222 dose. The receptors here all came from an adult who received the AZD1222 COVID-19 vaccine. Both conserved end residues are part of each CDR3. The order of the fields is CDR3 DNA, CDR3 protein, clone size, D gene, V gene, J gene. The D gene is left open where the match is weak. The size entry is marked missing in some rows and otherwise reads once, few, many or a size class.

cdr3_nt: TGTGCCAGCAGTCGGACAGGGACCTCTCAAGAGCAGTACTTC; cdr3_aa: CASSRTGTSQEQYF; clone_size: -; d_call: TRBD1; v_call: TRBV5-8; j_call: TRBJ2-7
cdr3_nt: TGTGCCAGCAGCTTAGCTGGGACAGGGGCCAATAACTATGGCTACACCTTC; cdr3_aa: CASSLAGTGANNYGYTF; clone_size: few; d_call: TRBD1; v_call: TRBV7-2; j_call: TRBJ1-2
cdr3_nt: TGCGCCAGCAGCTTGGCCCCGCAGGGTGGCTACACCTTC; cdr3_aa: CASSLAPQGGYTF; clone_size: -; d_call: -; v_call: TRBV5-1; j_call: TRBJ1-2
cdr3_nt: TGTGCCAGCAGCACGACAGGGATCACCGGGGAGCTGTTTTTT; cdr3_aa: CASSTTGITGELFF; clone_size: -; d_call: TRBD1; v_call: TRBV5-5; j_call: TRBJ2-2
cdr3_nt: TGTGCCAGCACCGGGGCTAGCGGGAACACAGATACGCAGTATTTT; cdr3_aa: CASTGASGNTDTQYF; clone_size: -; d_call: TRBD2; v_call: TRBV19; j_call: TRBJ2-3
cdr3_nt: TGTGCCAGTAGTATAGTAGGGTACGGCTACACCTTC; cdr3_aa: CASSIVGYGYTF; clone_size: -; d_call: -; v_call: TRBV19; j_call: TRBJ1-2
cdr3_nt: TGTGCCAGCAGCGAAATATTCGGGGTCTCCACAGATACGCAGTATTTT; cdr3_aa: CASSEIFGVSTDTQYF; clone_size: -; d_call: -; v_call: TRBV9; j_call: TRBJ2-3
cdr3_nt: TGTGCCAGCAGCTTGGAGCGGGGGGCATACAATGAGCAGTTCTTC; cdr3_aa: CASSLERGAYNEQFF; clone_size: -; d_call: TRBD2; v_call: TRBV11-2; j_call: TRBJ2-1
cdr3_nt: TGTGCCAGCAGCTCGAGCGGACAGGGTAACAAGCAGTACTTC; cdr3_aa: CASSSSGQGNKQYF; clone_size: once; d_call: TRBD1; v_call: TRBV28; j_call: TRBJ2-7
cdr3_nt: TGTGCCAGCAGCGCCCGGACAGTCCCCCCTGACGAGCAGTACTTC; cdr3_aa: CASSARTVPPDEQYF; clone_size: -; d_call: -; v_call: TRBV9; j_call: TRBJ2-7
cdr3_nt: TGTGCCAGCAGCTTTGAGGGTGGGTCACCCCTCCACTTT; cdr3_aa: CASSFEGGSPLHF; clone_size: -; d_call: -; v_call: TRBV7-9; j_call: TRBJ1-6
cdr3_nt: TGTGCCAGCAGTTTAGGGGGGTTTGTGGGTGATACGCAGTATTTT; cdr3_aa: CASSLGGFVGDTQYF; clone_size: once; d_call: -; v_call: TRBV27; j_call: TRBJ2-3
cdr3_nt: TGCGCCAGCAGTCGGTCATCAGGGCGGTTCCAAGAGACCCAGTACTTC; cdr3_aa: CASSRSSGRFQETQYF; clone_size: -; d_call: -; v_call: TRBV5-1; j_call: TRBJ2-5
cdr3_nt: TGTGCCAGCAGTTTTGCCAGGGGTGGCAATCAGCCCCAGCATTTT; cdr3_aa: CASSFARGGNQPQHF; clone_size: once; d_call: -; v_call: TRBV27; j_call: TRBJ1-5
cdr3_nt: TGTGCCAGCAGCTTAGCAAGGACAGGGAGCAATGAGCAGTTCTTC; cdr3_aa: CASSLARTGSNEQFF; clone_size: -; d_call: TRBD1; v_call: TRBV7-2; j_call: TRBJ2-1
cdr3_nt: TGTGCCAGCAGTTACTCGCGGACAGGGGTCTACGAGCAGTACTTC; cdr3_aa: CASSYSRTGVYEQYF; clone_size: -; d_call: TRBD1; v_call: TRBV6-5; j_call: TRBJ2-7
cdr3_nt: TGTGCCAGTAGTATCACCGGGGGCGCAGGTTTGGGTCAGCCCCAGCATTTT; cdr3_aa: CASSITGGAGLGQPQHF; clone_size: -; d_call: -; v_call: TRBV19; j_call: TRBJ1-5
cdr3_nt: TGTGCCAGTAGTATCAACACCGGGGAGCTGTTTTTT; cdr3_aa: CASSINTGELFF; clone_size: -; d_call: -; v_call: TRBV19; j_call: TRBJ2-2
cdr3_nt: TGTGCCAGCAGCCAAGCGTGGGACGTCTCCTACGAGCAGTACTTC; cdr3_aa: CASSQAWDVSYEQYF; clone_size: -; d_call: -; v_call: TRBV4-2; j_call: TRBJ2-7
cdr3_nt: TGCGCCAGCAGCCAAATAGGCGGGGATGAGCAGTTCTTC; cdr3_aa: CASSQIGGDEQFF; clone_size: -; d_call: -; v_call: TRBV4-3; j_call: TRBJ2-1
cdr3_nt: TGCGCCAGCAGCCAACACAGGGGGCCAAGCAATCAGCCCCAGCATTTT; cdr3_aa: CASSQHRGPSNQPQHF; clone_size: -; d_call: TRBD1; v_call: TRBV4-3; j_call: TRBJ1-5
cdr3_nt: TGTGCCAGCAGTTTAAACGTGGGCGGACTCTACTTC; cdr3_aa: CASSLNVGGLYF; clone_size: -; d_call: -; v_call: TRBV12-3/TRBV12-4; j_call: TRBJ2-7
cdr3_nt: TGTGCCAGCAGTTACCGTGGGGCAGGGTACGGTGGCTACACCTTC; cdr3_aa: CASSYRGAGYGGYTF; clone_size: -; d_call: -; v_call: TRBV6-5; j_call: TRBJ1-2
cdr3_nt: TGTGCCAGCAGCAGGGACAGGGTCAACTATGGCTACACCTTC; cdr3_aa: CASSRDRVNYGYTF; clone_size: -; d_call: TRBD1; v_call: TRBV5-5; j_call: TRBJ1-2
cdr3_nt: TGCAGCGTGGACGGAACCTACGAGCAGTACTTC; cdr3_aa: CSVDGTYEQYF; clone_size: -; d_call: -; v_call: TRBV29-1; j_call: TRBJ2-7
cdr3_nt: TGCAGCGTTGAATGGGGGACTGATCCTAACAATGAGCAGTTCTTC; cdr3_aa: CSVEWGTDPNNEQFF; clone_size: -; d_call: -; v_call: TRBV29-1; j_call: TRBJ2-1
cdr3_nt: TGTGCCAGTAGTGAATACTCAGGATCGGGGACAGATACGCAGTATTTT; cdr3_aa: CASSEYSGSGTDTQYF; clone_size: -; d_call: -; v_call: TRBV19; j_call: TRBJ2-3
cdr3_nt: TGTGCCAGCAGCTCCGGACCCACCTCCTACAATGAGCAGTTCTTC; cdr3_aa: CASSSGPTSYNEQFF; clone_size: -; d_call: -; v_call: TRBV11-2; j_call: TRBJ2-1
cdr3_nt: TGTGCCAGCAGCCAAGATATCCGACACCTGAACACTGAAGCTTTCTTT; cdr3_aa: CASSQDIRHLNTEAFF; clone_size: -; d_call: -; v_call: TRBV4-2; j_call: TRBJ1-1
cdr3_nt: TGTGCCAGCAGTGAAGCGCTTAGGGGGTTCAGTGGCTACACCTTC; cdr3_aa: CASSEALRGFSGYTF; clone_size: -; d_call: -; v_call: TRBV2; j_call: TRBJ1-2
cdr3_nt: TGTGCCAGCCGAAGTCGGGGGTCCAACTATGGCTACACCTTC; cdr3_aa: CASRSRGSNYGYTF; clone_size: -; d_call: -; v_call: TRBV2; j_call: TRBJ1-2
cdr3_nt: TGTGCCACCTGGGGGGACACCATATATTTT; cdr3_aa: CATWGDTIYF; clone_size: -; d_call: -; v_call: TRBV10-3; j_call: TRBJ1-3
cdr3_nt: TGTGCCAGCAGTAGAGCCCGGGGGGGAGAGACCCAGTACTTC; cdr3_aa: CASSRARGGETQYF; clone_size: -; d_call: TRBD2; v_call: TRBV6-6; j_call: TRBJ2-5
cdr3_nt: TGTGCCAGCAGCCCCGGACTAGCGGGGGGGCCGGAGACAGATACGCAGTATTTT; cdr3_aa: CASSPGLAGGPETDTQYF; clone_size: -; d_call: TRBD2; v_call: TRBV4-2; j_call: TRBJ2-3
cdr3_nt: TGTGCCAGCAGCTTGAAGGCTGGGGGACAGGCCTATGGCTACACCTTC; cdr3_aa: CASSLKAGGQAYGYTF; clone_size: once; d_call: TRBD1; v_call: TRBV5-4; j_call: TRBJ1-2
cdr3_nt: TGTGCCAGCAGCTTCAGTCACGCCTACAATGAGCAGTTCTTC; cdr3_aa: CASSFSHAYNEQFF; clone_size: -; d_call: -; v_call: TRBV7-9; j_call: TRBJ2-1
cdr3_nt: TGTGCCAGTAGTACCCGGTTTAGCGGGGCAGACGCCTACGAGCAGTACTTC; cdr3_aa: CASSTRFSGADAYEQYF; clone_size: -; d_call: TRBD2; v_call: TRBV19; j_call: TRBJ2-7
cdr3_nt: TGCGCCAGCGGTCCGGCGAACACCGGGGAGCTGTTTTTT; cdr3_aa: CASGPANTGELFF; clone_size: -; d_call: -; v_call: TRBV5-1; j_call: TRBJ2-2
cdr3_nt: TGTGCCAGCAGCTTAGGCCAGGCAGATACGCAGTATTTT; cdr3_aa: CASSLGQADTQYF; clone_size: -; d_call: -; v_call: TRBV7-2; j_call: TRBJ2-3
cdr3_nt: TGTGCCAGCAGCCGGATGGGAGATACGCAGTATTTT; cdr3_aa: CASSRMGDTQYF; clone_size: -; d_call: -; v_call: TRBV7-9; j_call: TRBJ2-3
cdr3_nt: TGCGCCAGCAGCGGGGCTACGGGTTATGGCTACACCTTC; cdr3_aa: CASSGATGYGYTF; clone_size: once; d_call: -; v_call: TRBV5-1; j_call: TRBJ1-2
cdr3_nt: TGTGCCATCTGGACAGGGTTCGTTTACGAGCAGTACTTC; cdr3_aa: CAIWTGFVYEQYF; clone_size: -; d_call: -; v_call: TRBV21-1; j_call: TRBJ2-7
cdr3_nt: TGTGCCAGCAGTGAAGCGCTTCTAGCGGGGAGCGGGGAGACCCAGTACTTC; cdr3_aa: CASSEALLAGSGETQYF; clone_size: -; d_call: TRBD2; v_call: TRBV2; j_call: TRBJ2-5
cdr3_nt: TGCGCCAGCAGCACCCGGACAGGGGTGTACGAGCAGTACTTC; cdr3_aa: CASSTRTGVYEQYF; clone_size: once; d_call: TRBD1; v_call: TRBV5-1; j_call: TRBJ2-7
cdr3_nt: TGCGCCAGCAGCTTCGGGGGGCGGGAGCTGTTTTTT; cdr3_aa: CASSFGGRELFF; clone_size: -; d_call: -; v_call: TRBV5-1; j_call: TRBJ2-2
cdr3_nt: TGTGCCAGCAGTCACAGGGGGGGTAGCAATCAGCCCCAGCATTTT; cdr3_aa: CASSHRGGSNQPQHF; clone_size: -; d_call: TRBD1; v_call: TRBV5-5; j_call: TRBJ1-5
cdr3_nt: TGCGCCAGCAGCTATTGGGCAGGGAGCTTAGGCTACACCTTC; cdr3_aa: CASSYWAGSLGYTF; clone_size: -; d_call: -; v_call: TRBV4-3; j_call: TRBJ1-2
cdr3_nt: TGTGCCAGCAGCCTTCCCGCCGGGGAAGGTGGCCCTCAGCCCCAGCATTTT; cdr3_aa: CASSLPAGEGGPQPQHF; clone_size: -; d_call: -; v_call: TRBV11-3; j_call: TRBJ1-5
cdr3_nt: TGTGCCAGCTCACCGGATCAGGGGCCTGAAAAACTGTTTTTT; cdr3_aa: CASSPDQGPEKLFF; clone_size: -; d_call: -; v_call: TRBV18; j_call: TRBJ1-4
cdr3_nt: TGTGCCAGCAGACTAGGGAACAGGCTTAGTTACGAGCAGTACTTC; cdr3_aa: CASRLGNRLSYEQYF; clone_size: -; d_call: -; v_call: TRBV27; j_call: TRBJ2-7
cdr3_nt: TGTGCCAGCTCTTTGTTAGTGATGAACACTGAAGCTTTCTTT; cdr3_aa: CASSLLVMNTEAFF; clone_size: -; d_call: -; v_call: TRBV2; j_call: TRBJ1-1
cdr3_nt: TGTGCCAGCAGCTTGGTGGGAACTAATGAAAAACTGTTTTTT; cdr3_aa: CASSLVGTNEKLFF; clone_size: -; d_call: -; v_call: TRBV5-6; j_call: TRBJ1-4
cdr3_nt: TGTGCCAGCAGTCCGGACGTCTATGGCTACACCTTC; cdr3_aa: CASSPDVYGYTF; clone_size: -; d_call: -; v_call: TRBV6-6; j_call: TRBJ1-2
cdr3_nt: TGTGCCAGCAGTGAATCTCGGACAGAAGATGGCTACACCTTC; cdr3_aa: CASSESRTEDGYTF; clone_size: -; d_call: -; v_call: TRBV2; j_call: TRBJ1-2
cdr3_nt: TGTGCCAGCAGCGCGGCAGGGACGAGCTGGGAGACCCAGTACTTC; cdr3_aa: CASSAAGTSWETQYF; clone_size: -; d_call: -; v_call: TRBV7-2; j_call: TRBJ2-5
cdr3_nt: TGTGCCAGTAGGGGACAATTTTTCACAGATACGCAGTATTTT; cdr3_aa: CASRGQFFTDTQYF; clone_size: few; d_call: -; v_call: TRBV19; j_call: TRBJ2-3
cdr3_nt: TGTGCCAGCAGTCCGGACAGGGGGGTTGCCTACAATGAGCAGTTCTTC; cdr3_aa: CASSPDRGVAYNEQFF; clone_size: -; d_call: TRBD1; v_call: TRBV28; j_call: TRBJ2-1
cdr3_nt: TGTGCCAGCAAGGGATGGCAGGGCAATCAGCCCCAGCATTTT; cdr3_aa: CASKGWQGNQPQHF; clone_size: once; d_call: -; v_call: TRBV2; j_call: TRBJ1-5
cdr3_nt: TGTGCCAGCAGCTCGTATGAGGAGAACACTGAAGCTTTCTTT; cdr3_aa: CASSSYEENTEAFF; clone_size: -; d_call: -; v_call: TRBV5-5; j_call: TRBJ1-1